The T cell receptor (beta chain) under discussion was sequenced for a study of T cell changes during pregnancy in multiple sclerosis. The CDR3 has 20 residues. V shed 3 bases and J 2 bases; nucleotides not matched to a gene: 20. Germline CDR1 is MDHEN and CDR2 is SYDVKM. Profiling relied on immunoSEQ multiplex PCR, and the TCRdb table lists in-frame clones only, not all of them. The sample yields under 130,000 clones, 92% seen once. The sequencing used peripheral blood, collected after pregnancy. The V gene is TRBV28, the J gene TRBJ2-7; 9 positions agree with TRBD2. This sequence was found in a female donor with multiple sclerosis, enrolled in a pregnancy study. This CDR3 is CASSFTVLAGPPSPTYEQYF. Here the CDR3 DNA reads TGTGCCAGCAGTTTTACGGTACTAGCGGGCCCCCCGTCCCCTACCTACGAGCAGTACTTC.